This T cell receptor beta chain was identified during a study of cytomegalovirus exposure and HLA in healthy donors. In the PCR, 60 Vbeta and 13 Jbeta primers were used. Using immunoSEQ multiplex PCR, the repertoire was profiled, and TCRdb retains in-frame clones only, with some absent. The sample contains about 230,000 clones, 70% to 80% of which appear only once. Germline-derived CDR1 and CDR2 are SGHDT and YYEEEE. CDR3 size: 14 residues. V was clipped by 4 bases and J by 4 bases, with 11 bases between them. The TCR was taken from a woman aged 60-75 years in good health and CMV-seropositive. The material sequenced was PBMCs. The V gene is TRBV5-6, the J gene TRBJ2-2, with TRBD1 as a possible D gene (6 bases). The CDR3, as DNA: TGTGCCAGCAGCCTGGCAGGGGCCACCGGGGAGCTGTTTTTT. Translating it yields CASSLAGATGELFF. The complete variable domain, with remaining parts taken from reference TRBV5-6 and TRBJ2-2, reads DAGVTQSPTHLIKTRGQQVTLRCSPKSGHDTVSWYQQALGQGPQFIFQYYEEEERQRGNFPDRFSGHQFPNYSSELNVNALLLGDSALYLCASSLAGATGELFFGEGSRLTVL.